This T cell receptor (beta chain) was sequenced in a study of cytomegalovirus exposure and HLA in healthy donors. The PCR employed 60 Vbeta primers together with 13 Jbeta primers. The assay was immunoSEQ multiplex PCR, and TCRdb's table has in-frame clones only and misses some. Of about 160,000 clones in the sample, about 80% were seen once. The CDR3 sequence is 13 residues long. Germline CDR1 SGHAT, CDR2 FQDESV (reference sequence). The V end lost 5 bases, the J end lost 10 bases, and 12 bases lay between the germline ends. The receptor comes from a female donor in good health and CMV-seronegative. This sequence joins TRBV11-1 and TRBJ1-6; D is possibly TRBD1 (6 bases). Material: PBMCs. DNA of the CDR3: TGTGCCAGCAGCCCTGGACAGAGCTCACCCCTCCACTTT. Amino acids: CASSPGQSSPLHF.